This T cell receptor (beta chain) was sequenced during a study of PD-1 blockade in classical Hodgkin lymphoma. Whole-study results and caveats: Although disease activity or prior therapy may be involved, causes of the repertoire differences remain undefined.

Time point of the sample: newly diagnosed, previously untreated cHL patient sample. This table comes from immunoSEQ multiplex PCR, and its TCRdb copy is limited to in-frame clones, with some not included. The sample includes around 17,000 clones, 80% to 95% of them seen just once. This clone showed up just once. The antigen remains undetermined. The sequence came from a human donor with classical Hodgkin lymphoma. The sample was peripheral blood mononuclear cells (PBMCs).

CDR3 coding DNA: TGTGCCAGCAGCTCACGGAATCTAGCCAAAAACATTCAGTACTTC. Translation: CASSSRNLAKNIQYF. This chain links TRBV7-9 with TRBJ2-4; no clear D gene. This CDR3 contains 15 residues. The germline CDR1 and CDR2 sequences are SEHNR and FQNEAQ (reference sequence). Trimming left V 4 bases short and J 0 bases short, with 10 bases between.